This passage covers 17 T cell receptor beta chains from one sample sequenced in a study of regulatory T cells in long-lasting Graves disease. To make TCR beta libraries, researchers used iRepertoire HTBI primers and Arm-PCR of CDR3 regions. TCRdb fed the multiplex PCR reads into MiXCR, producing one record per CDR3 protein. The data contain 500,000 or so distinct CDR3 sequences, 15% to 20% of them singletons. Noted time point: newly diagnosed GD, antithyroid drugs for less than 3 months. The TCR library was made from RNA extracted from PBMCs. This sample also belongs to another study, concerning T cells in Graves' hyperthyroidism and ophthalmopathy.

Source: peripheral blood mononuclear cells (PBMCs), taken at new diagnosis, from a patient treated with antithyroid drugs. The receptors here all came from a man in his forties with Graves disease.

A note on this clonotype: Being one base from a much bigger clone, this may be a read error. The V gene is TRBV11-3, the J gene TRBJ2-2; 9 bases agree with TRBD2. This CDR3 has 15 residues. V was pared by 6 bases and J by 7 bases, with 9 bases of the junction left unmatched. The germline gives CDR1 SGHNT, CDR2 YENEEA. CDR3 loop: CASSSSGVRSGELFF. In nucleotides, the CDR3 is TGTGCCAGCAGTTCTAGCGGGGTTCGCAGCGGGGAGCTGTTTTTT.

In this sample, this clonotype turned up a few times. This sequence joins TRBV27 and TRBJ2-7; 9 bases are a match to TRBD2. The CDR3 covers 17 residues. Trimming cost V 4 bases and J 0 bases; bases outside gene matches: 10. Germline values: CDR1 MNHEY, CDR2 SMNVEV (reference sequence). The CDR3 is CASSSKASGMSSYEQYF. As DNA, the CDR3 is TGTGCCAGCAGTTCCAAAGCTAGCGGGATGAGCTCCTACGAGCAGTACTTC.

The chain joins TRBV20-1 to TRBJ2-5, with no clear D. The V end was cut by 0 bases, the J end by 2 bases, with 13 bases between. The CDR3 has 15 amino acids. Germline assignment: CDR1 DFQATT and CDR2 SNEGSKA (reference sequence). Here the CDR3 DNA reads TGCAGTGCTAGAGATAGGCGGAACCTACAAGAGACCCAGTACTTC. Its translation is CSARDRRNLQETQYF.

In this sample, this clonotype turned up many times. The DNA of the CDR3 is TGCAGTGCTAGAGGTCGGACAGACTACGAGCAGTACTTC. Translated, it gives CSARGRTDYEQYF. The chain uses TRBV20-1 and TRBJ2-7; possibly TRBD1 for D (6 bases). Trimming removed 1 base at V and 3 bases at J, with 10 bases between. Germline loops: CDR1 DFQATT, CDR2 SNEGSKA (reference sequence). The CDR3 runs 13 residues.

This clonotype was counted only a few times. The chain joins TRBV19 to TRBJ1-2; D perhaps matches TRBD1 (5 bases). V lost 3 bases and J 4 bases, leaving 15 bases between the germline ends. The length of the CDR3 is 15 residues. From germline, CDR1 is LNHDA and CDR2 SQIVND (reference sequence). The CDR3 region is CASSIGEGISYGYTF. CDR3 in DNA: TGTGCCAGTAGTATTGGTGAGGGGATCAGCTATGGCTACACCTTC.

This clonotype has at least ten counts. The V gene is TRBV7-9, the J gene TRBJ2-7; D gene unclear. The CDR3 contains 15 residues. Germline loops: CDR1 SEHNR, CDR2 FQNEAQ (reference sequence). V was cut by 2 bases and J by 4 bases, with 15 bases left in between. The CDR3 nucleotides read TGTGCCAGCAGCTTATTTAGTGGGAAGAGTTACGAGCAGTACTTC. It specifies CASSLFSGKSYEQYF.

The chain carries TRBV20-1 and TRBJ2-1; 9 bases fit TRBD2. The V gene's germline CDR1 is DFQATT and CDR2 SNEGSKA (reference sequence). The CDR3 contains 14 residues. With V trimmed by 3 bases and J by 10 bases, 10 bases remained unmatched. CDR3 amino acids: CSASPTSGLGEQFF. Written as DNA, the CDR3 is TGCAGTGCTAGCCCGACTAGCGGCCTGGGGGAGCAGTTCTTC.

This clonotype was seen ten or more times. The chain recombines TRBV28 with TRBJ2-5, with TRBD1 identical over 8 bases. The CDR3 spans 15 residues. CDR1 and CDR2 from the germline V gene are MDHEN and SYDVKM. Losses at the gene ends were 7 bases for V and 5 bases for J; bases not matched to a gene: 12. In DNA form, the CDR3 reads TGTGCCAGCAACCTAGGACAGGGATTGGGGGAGACCCAGTACTTC. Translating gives CASNLGQGLGETQYF.

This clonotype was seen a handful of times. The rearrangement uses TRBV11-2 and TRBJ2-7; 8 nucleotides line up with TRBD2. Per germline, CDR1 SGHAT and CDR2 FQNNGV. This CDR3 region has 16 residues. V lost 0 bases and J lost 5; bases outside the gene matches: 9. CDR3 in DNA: TGTGCCAGCAGCTTAGAGTTACTAGCGGAACCCCACGAGCAGTACTTC. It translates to CASSLELLAEPHEQYF.

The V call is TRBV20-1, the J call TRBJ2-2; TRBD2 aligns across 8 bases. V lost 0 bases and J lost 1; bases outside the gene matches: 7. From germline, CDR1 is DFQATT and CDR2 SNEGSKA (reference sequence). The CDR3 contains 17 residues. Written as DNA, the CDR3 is TGCAGTGCTAGAGATCATGGCCTAGCGGGGAACACCGGGGAGCTGTTTTTT. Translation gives CSARDHGLAGNTGELFF.

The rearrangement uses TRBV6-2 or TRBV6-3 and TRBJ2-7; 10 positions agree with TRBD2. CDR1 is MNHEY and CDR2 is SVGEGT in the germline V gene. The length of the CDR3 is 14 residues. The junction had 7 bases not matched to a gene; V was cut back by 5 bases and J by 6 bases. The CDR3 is CASSVSGRITEQYF. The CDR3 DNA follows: TGTGCCAGCAGTGTTAGCGGGAGGATAACCGAGCAGTACTTC.

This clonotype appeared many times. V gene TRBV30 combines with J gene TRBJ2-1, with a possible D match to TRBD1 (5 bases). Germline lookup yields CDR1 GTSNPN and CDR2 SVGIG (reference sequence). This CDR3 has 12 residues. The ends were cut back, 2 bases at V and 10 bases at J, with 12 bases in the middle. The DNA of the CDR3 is TGTGCCTGGAGTCCAGGGTTAGGGGAGCAGTTCTTC. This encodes CAWSPGLGEQFF. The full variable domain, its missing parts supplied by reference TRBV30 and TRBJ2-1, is SQTIHQWPATLVQPVGSPLSLECTVEGTSNPNLYWYRQAAGRGLQLLFYSVGIGQISSEVPQNLSASRPQDRQFILSSKKLLLSDSGFYLCAWSPGLGEQFFGPGTRLTVL.

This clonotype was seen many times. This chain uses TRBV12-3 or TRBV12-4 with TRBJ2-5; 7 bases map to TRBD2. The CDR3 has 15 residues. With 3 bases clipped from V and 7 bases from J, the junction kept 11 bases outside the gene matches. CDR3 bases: TGTGCCAGCAGTTTTGGGGGGAGGGCAAGGGGGACCCAGTACTTC. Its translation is CASSFGGRARGTQYF.

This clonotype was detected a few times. Here the CDR3 reads CASGPTSRNEQFF. CDR3 bases: TGTGCCAGCGGTCCGACTAGCCGGAATGAGCAGTTCTTC. The chain recombines TRBV28 with TRBJ2-1, with TRBD2 identical over 7 bases. Germline trimming cut 8 bases from V and 7 bases from J; bases unmatched to any gene: 8. This CDR3 spans 13 amino acids. Germline CDR1 reads MDHEN; CDR2 reads SYDVKM.

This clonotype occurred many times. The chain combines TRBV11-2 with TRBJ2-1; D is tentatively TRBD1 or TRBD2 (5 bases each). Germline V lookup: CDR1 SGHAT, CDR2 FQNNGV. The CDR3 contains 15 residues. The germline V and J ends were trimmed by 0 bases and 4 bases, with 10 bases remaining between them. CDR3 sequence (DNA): TGTGCCAGCAGCTTAGATCGGGGCAGGTACAATGAGCAGTTCTTC. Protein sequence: CASSLDRGRYNEQFF.

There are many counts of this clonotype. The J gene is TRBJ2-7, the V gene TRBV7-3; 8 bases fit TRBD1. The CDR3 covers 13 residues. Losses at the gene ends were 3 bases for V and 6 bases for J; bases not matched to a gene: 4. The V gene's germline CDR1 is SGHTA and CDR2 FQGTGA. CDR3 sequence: CASSFSTGGEQYF. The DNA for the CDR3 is TGTGCCAGCAGCTTCAGCACAGGGGGCGAGCAGTACTTC.

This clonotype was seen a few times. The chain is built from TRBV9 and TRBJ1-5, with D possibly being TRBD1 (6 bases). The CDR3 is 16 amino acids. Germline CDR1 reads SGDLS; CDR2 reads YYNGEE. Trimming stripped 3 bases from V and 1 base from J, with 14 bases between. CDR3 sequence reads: CASSGGGPGSNQPQHF. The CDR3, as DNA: TGTGCCAGCAGCGGAGGGGGGCCAGGAAGCAATCAGCCCCAGCATTTT.